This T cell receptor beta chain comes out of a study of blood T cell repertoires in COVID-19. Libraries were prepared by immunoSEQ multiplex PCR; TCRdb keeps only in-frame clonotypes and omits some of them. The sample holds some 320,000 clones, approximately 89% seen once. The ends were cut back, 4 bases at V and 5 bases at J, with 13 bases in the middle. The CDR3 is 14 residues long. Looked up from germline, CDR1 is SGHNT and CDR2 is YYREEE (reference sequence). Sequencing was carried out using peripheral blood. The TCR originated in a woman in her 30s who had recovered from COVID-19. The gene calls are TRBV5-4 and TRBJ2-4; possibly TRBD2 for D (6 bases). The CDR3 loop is CASSPDWGENIQYF. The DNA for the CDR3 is TGTGCCAGCAGCCCTGACTGGGGGGAAAACATTCAGTACTTC.